The 24 T cell receptor beta chains presented below share a single source sample, sequenced in a study of blood T cell repertoires in COVID-19. Sequencing used immunoSEQ multiplex PCR; TCRdb keeps in-frame clones, though not all of them. The sample carries 180,000 or so clones, roughly 85% recorded once. The sequenced sample consisted of PBMCs or T cells enriched from blood (not recorded which). Receptor source: a man aged 40-49 years who had recovered from COVID-19.

The rearrangement links TRBV30 to TRBJ1-1, with TRBD1 matching 8 bases. The CDR3 extends over 12 amino acids. Germline V gene sequence: CDR1 GTSNPN, CDR2 SVGIG (reference sequence). J was trimmed by 5 bases and V by 3 bases; bases with no gene match: 2. The CDR3 DNA is TGTGCCTGGAGACACAGGGGGACTGAAGCTTTCTTT. It yields the protein CAWRHRGTEAFF.

To note about this clone: At one boundary the junction diverges from the germline segment, which might be a read error. This rearrangement joins TRBV5-8 to TRBJ2-2; TRBD2 aligns across 7 bases. Germline V lookup: CDR1 SGHTS, CDR2 YDEGEE. This CDR3 has 11 amino acids. The CDR3 bases are TGTGCCAGCAGCCCTGGCGGGGGTTTGCTTTTT. Its translation: CASSPGGGLLF.

The genes are TRBV5-4 and TRBJ2-5; 8 bases align to TRBD2. The junction had 12 bases not matched to a gene; V was cut back by 1 base and J by 7 bases. The CDR3 sequence is 16 residues long. CDR1 SGHNT and CDR2 YYREEE come from the germline V gene (reference sequence). CDR3 nucleotide sequence: TGTGCCAGCAGCTTGAATCGGGGGGGAGAGTTCGGGACCCAGTACTTC. It encodes CASSLNRGGEFGTQYF. The full variable domain, in which reference TRBV5-4 and TRBJ2-5 provide the parts outside the CDR3, is ETGVTQSPTHLIKTRGQQVTLRCSSQSGHNTVSWYQQALGQGPQFIFQYYREEENGRGNFPPRFSGLQFPNYSSELNVNALELDDSALYLCASSLNRGGEFGTQYFGPGTRLLVL.

The chain combines TRBV27 with TRBJ1-2; 10 nucleotides match TRBD1. J gave up 6 bases and V 4 bases, and 5 bases lay outside the gene matches. CDR1 and CDR2 (germline): MNHEY, SMNVEV (reference sequence). The CDR3 runs 14 residues. For the CDR3, the DNA is TGTGCCAGCAGTTCATCCGGGACAGGGGATGGCTACACCTTC. Its translation: CASSSSGTGDGYTF.

The chain couples TRBV4-1 to TRBJ1-1; 7 bases map to TRBD1. After removal of 0 bases from V and 1 base from J, the junction contained 5 bases not matched to a gene. Looked up from germline, CDR1 is MGHRA and CDR2 is YSYEKL. CDR3 size: 16 residues. The DNA of the CDR3 is TGCGCCAGCAGCCAAGATGAGAACAGGGGGAACACTGAAGCTTTCTTT. Translated, it gives CASSQDENRGNTEAFF.

V and J are TRBV4-1 and TRBJ1-4; D might be TRBD1 (5 bases). Germline lookup yields CDR1 MGHRA and CDR2 YSYEKL. The CDR3 covers 16 residues. V was cut by 1 base and J by 7 bases, with 16 bases left in between. The CDR3 DNA reads as TGCGCCAGCAGCCAAGTTAGGGGATTAGGTAGTGAAAAACTGTTTTTT. This encodes CASSQVRGLGSEKLFF.

The rearrangement uses TRBV27 and TRBJ2-1; 12 nucleotides agree with TRBD2. Trimming took 5 bases from V and 5 from J; bases not matched to a gene: 10. CDR3 length: 17 residues. CDR1 MNHEY and CDR2 SMNVEV come from the germline V gene (reference sequence). This CDR3 is CASSPRLAGARNNEQFF. The CDR3 DNA follows: TGTGCCAGCAGTCCACGACTAGCGGGGGCTCGCAACAATGAGCAGTTCTTC.

V is TRBV7-8 and J is TRBJ2-2; the D gene is possibly TRBD1 (6 bases). Trimming shortened V by 4 bases and J by 6 bases, and 15 bases separated the two germline ends. The CDR3 is 15 residues long. Germline lookup yields CDR1 SGHVS and CDR2 FQNEAQ. The CDR3 spells CASSSRRTAAGELFF. In nucleotides, the CDR3 is TGTGCCAGCAGCTCAAGAAGGACAGCCGCCGGGGAGCTGTTTTTT.

The chain joins TRBV19 to TRBJ1-1, with 9 bases that match TRBD1. Trimming took 7 bases from V and 7 from J; bases not matched to a gene: 16. CDR1 is LNHDA, CDR2 SQIVND, per germline (reference sequence). This CDR3 is built from 16 residues. Written as DNA, the CDR3 is TGTGCCAGTACCCTAGGATCGGGACAGGGAGTTAATGAAGCTTTCTTT. Its translation: CASTLGSGQGVNEAFF.

The chain joins TRBV30 to TRBJ1-1, with 8 bases lining up with TRBD1. Germline CDR1 GTSNPN, CDR2 SVGIG (reference sequence). The CDR3 is 13 residues long. J was trimmed by 6 bases and V by 3 bases; bases with no gene match: 6. The CDR3 sequence is CAWRETGVPEAFF. CDR3 DNA: TGTGCCTGGAGGGAGACAGGGGTACCTGAAGCTTTCTTT.

This chain uses TRBV10-3 with TRBJ1-6; 10 bases are a match to TRBD1. This CDR3 has 15 residues. The trim removed 6 bases at V and 10 bases at J, leaving 9 bases unmatched. From germline, CDR1 is ENHRY and CDR2 SYGVKD. The CDR3 is CAISQTGTGESPLHF. The CDR3 DNA reads as TGTGCCATCAGCCAGACCGGGACAGGGGAATCACCCCTCCACTTT.

The genes are TRBV7-9 and TRBJ2-2; no clear D gene. The CDR3 runs to 14 residues. Germline CDR1 reads SEHNR; CDR2 reads FQNEAQ (reference sequence). V shed 1 base and J shed 1 base, with 4 bases lying between them. The CDR3 loop reads CASSLVRNTGELFF. The CDR3 bases are TGTGCCAGCAGCTTAGTCCGGAACACCGGGGAGCTGTTTTTT.

This rearrangement joins TRBV19 to TRBJ1-5; D possibly corresponds to TRBD1 (5 bases). Germline values: CDR1 LNHDA, CDR2 SQIVND (reference sequence). Trimming removed 1 base from V and 5 bases from J, with 12 bases in between. This CDR3 comprises 15 residues. The chain's CDR3 is CASSIGFKGYQPQHF. The CDR3 DNA reads TGTGCCAGTAGTATAGGGTTCAAGGGGTATCAGCCCCAGCATTTT.

The chain is built from TRBV18 and TRBJ2-7, with D possibly being TRBD1 (6 bases). The ends were cut back, 5 bases at V and 9 bases at J, with 11 bases in the middle. Germline V CDR1 and CDR2: KGHSH, LQKENI. There are 11 residues in the CDR3. CDR3 sequence (DNA): TGTGCCAGCTCAGGGGGCGCCGGGCAGTACTTC. Protein product: CASSGGAGQYF.

Note on this clone: At one boundary the junction diverges from the germline segment, which might be a read error. The chain employs TRBV7-7 and TRBJ2-7, with 7 bases aligning to TRBD1. Looked up from germline, CDR1 is SSHAT and CDR2 is FNYEAQ (reference sequence). This CDR3 contains 14 residues. The DNA of the CDR3 is TGTGCTAGCAGCCCGGACAGGTCGAGCTACGAGCAGTACTTC. Translated: CASSPDRSSYEQYF.

The rearrangement links TRBV6-5 to TRBJ1-2; weak D call: TRBD1 (6 bases). Trimming cost V 7 bases and J 3 bases, with 15 bases left between them. The CDR3 is 14 residues long. In germline, CDR1 is MNHEY, CDR2 SVGAGI. CDR3 DNA sequence: TGTGCCAGCACCGAGGGGGGGCGCCACTATGGCTACACCTTC. Its protein product is CASTEGGRHYGYTF.

V usage is TRBV30 and J usage is TRBJ2-5; TRBD2 matches 8 bases. This CDR3 contains 15 residues. The V gene end was trimmed by 2 bases and the J gene end by 2 bases; junction bases not matched to a gene: 7. The germline CDR1 and CDR2 sequences are GTSNPN and SVGIG (reference sequence). The CDR3: CAWSSGGDFQETQYF. The CDR3 DNA reads TGTGCCTGGAGTTCGGGGGGGGATTTTCAAGAGACCCAGTACTTC.

The chain is built from TRBV12-3 or TRBV12-4 and TRBJ1-4; D is undetermined. Deletions cut 3 bases from V and 5 bases from J, with 7 bases between. The CDR3 length is 13 residues. DNA of the CDR3: TGTGCCAGCAGTTTTTTCCGGAATGAAAAACTGTTTTTT. Protein sequence: CASSFFRNEKLFF.

The CDR3 DNA reads as TGTGCCAGCAGCTTTCCTGACAGCTATGGCTACACCTTC. This encodes CASSFPDSYGYTF. The V gene is TRBV13, the J gene TRBJ1-2, with D possibly matching TRBD1 (5 bases). From germline, CDR1 is PRHDT and CDR2 FYEKMQ (reference sequence). CDR3 length: 13 amino acids. With 3 bases removed from V and 4 bases from J, the gap between germline ends came to 9 bases.

CDR3 nucleotide sequence: TGTGCCAGCAGCTTAGGTCCGGGGGGTAATAATTCACCCCTCCACTTT. Protein product: CASSLGPGGNNSPLHF. The V and J genes are TRBV7-6 and TRBJ1-6; tentatively, D is TRBD1 (5 bases). Germline values: CDR1 SGHVS, CDR2 FNYEAQ. V lost 1 base and J lost 5, with 12 bases in between. The CDR3 consists of 16 residues. Using reference TRBV7-6 and TRBJ1-6 for the parts outside the CDR3, the full variable domain is GAGVSQSPRYKVTKRGQDVALRCDPISGHVSLYWYRQALGQGPEFLTYFNYEAQQDKSGLPNDRFSAERPEGSISTLTIQRTEQRDSAMYRCASSLGPGGNNSPLHFGNGTRLTVT.

The J gene is TRBJ1-1, the V gene TRBV3-1 (or the pseudogene TRBV3-2); D uncertain. The V gene's germline CDR1 is LGHDT and CDR2 YNNKEL (reference sequence). The V and J ends lost 0 bases and 6 bases respectively, with 5 bases between them. The CDR3 is 12 amino acids. Here the CDR3 reads CASSQDGSEAFF. DNA of the CDR3: TGTGCCAGCAGCCAAGACGGTTCTGAAGCTTTCTTT.

This rearrangement joins TRBV19 to TRBJ1-2, with a possible D match to TRBD1 (6 bases). The CDR3 is 13 residues long. V gave up 3 bases and J gave up 9 bases, with 14 bases separating them. The germline V gene encodes CDR1 LNHDA and CDR2 SQIVND (reference sequence). CDR3 sequence (DNA): TGTGCCAGTAGTATCAGTACAGGGACGAGCTACACCTTC. This sequence encodes CASSISTGTSYTF.

The genes are TRBV13 and TRBJ2-1; a weak D match, TRBD2 (6 bases). Per the germline V gene, CDR1 is PRHDT and CDR2 is FYEKMQ (reference sequence). Trimming took off 3 bases at V and 1 base at J, with 10 bases between the two ends. The CDR3 runs to 15 residues. The CDR3 region has the DNA TGTGCCAGCAGCTTCGAGGGACTTTCCTACAATGAGCAGTTCTTC. It translates to CASSFEGLSYNEQFF.

V gene TRBV19 combines with J gene TRBJ2-3; 9 nucleotides line up with TRBD1. After removal of 4 bases from V and 4 bases from J, the junction contained 6 bases not matched to a gene. The CDR3 totals 15 residues. From germline, CDR1 is LNHDA and CDR2 SQIVND (reference sequence). The CDR3 nucleotides read TGTGCCAGTAGTAGGGAGGGACAGGGCGCAGATACGCAGTATTTT. Translation: CASSREGQGADTQYF.